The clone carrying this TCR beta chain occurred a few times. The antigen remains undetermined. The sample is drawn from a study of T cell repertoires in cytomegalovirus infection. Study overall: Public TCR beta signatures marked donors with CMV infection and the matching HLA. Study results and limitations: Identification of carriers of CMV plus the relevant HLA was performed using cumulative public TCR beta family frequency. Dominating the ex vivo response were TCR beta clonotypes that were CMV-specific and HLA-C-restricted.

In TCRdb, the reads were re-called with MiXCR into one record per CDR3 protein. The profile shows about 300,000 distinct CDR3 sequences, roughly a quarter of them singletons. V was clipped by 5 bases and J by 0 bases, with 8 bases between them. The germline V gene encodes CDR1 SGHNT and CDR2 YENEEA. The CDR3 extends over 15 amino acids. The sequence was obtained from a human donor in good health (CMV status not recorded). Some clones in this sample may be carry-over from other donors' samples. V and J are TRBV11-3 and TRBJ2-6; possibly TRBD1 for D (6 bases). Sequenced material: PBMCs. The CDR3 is CASSTGFSGANVLTF. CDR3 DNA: TGTGCCAGCAGCACAGGGTTCTCTGGGGCCAACGTCCTGACTTTC.